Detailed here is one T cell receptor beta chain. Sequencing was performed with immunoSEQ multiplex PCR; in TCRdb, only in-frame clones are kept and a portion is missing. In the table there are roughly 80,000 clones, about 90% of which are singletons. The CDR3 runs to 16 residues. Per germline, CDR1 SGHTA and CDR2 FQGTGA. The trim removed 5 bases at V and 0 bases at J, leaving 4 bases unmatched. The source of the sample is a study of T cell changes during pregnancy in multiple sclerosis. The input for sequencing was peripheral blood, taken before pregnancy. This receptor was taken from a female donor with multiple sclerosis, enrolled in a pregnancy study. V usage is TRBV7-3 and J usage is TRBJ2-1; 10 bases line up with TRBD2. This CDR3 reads CASSPRLAGSYNEQFF. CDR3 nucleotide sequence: TGTGCCAGCAGCCCCCGACTAGCGGGCTCCTACAATGAGCAGTTCTTC.